Shown below are 12 T cell receptor beta chains from a single sample sequenced in a study of cytotoxic CD8 clonotypes in ibrutinib-treated CLL. Sequenced by immunoSEQ multiplex PCR; TCRdb stores in-frame clones only, minus some. The top ten hold less than 6.5% of the sample, which has about 86,000 clones, 85% to 90% seen once. The specimen was PBMCs, collected before ibrutinib treatment. These receptor sequences come from a human donor with chronic lymphocytic leukemia.

The genes are TRBV5-1 and TRBJ1-2; D is perhaps TRBD1 (5 bases). The CDR3 consists of 12 residues. Germline V lookup: CDR1 SGHRS, CDR2 YFSETQ. V was clipped by 0 bases and J by 13 bases, with 13 bases between them. DNA for the CDR3: TGCGCCAGCAGCTTGGGTCAGGGCAAGGCCACCTTC. It encodes CASSLGQGKATF.

This clone was seen more than once but under ten times. This chain links TRBV28 with TRBJ1-2; D is unclear. This CDR3 has 13 residues. Trimming took 6 bases from V and 8 from J, leaving 16 bases between them. The germline gives CDR1 MDHEN, CDR2 SYDVKM. The DNA of the CDR3 is TGTGCCAGCAGCCCCCGCCGCTCTTGGGGCTACACCTTC. It translates to CASSPRRSWGYTF.

This chain links TRBV6-5 with TRBJ2-1, with unresolved D. The CDR3 has 11 residues. Trimming took 1 base from V and 9 from J, leaving 4 bases between them. CDR1 and CDR2 (germline): MNHEY, SVGAGI. CDR3 loop: CASSYLGEQFF. CDR3 DNA: TGTGCCAGCAGTTACTTAGGTGAGCAGTTCTTC.

Only a few counts were recorded for this clone. The chain couples TRBV15 to TRBJ2-7, with D uncertain. V shed 1 base and J shed 4 bases, with 20 bases lying between them. This CDR3 comprises 17 residues. Germline V gene data show CDR1 as LNHNV and CDR2 as YYDKDF (reference sequence). The CDR3 coding sequence is TGTGCCACCAGCAGAGGGCCCCGCAGGTTTGGACCTTACGAGCAGTACTTC. Translation: CATSRGPRRFGPYEQYF.

This chain joins TRBV19 and TRBJ2-3; 12 bases fit TRBD2. Looked up from germline, CDR1 is LNHDA and CDR2 is SQIVND (reference sequence). V lost 7 bases and J lost 1; bases outside the gene matches: 21. The CDR3 contains 21 residues. CDR3 loop: CASTGGRRGLAGGRRTDTQYF. CDR3 nucleotide sequence: TGTGCCAGTACGGGGGGGCGCCGCGGGCTAGCGGGAGGGCGGCGCACAGATACGCAGTATTTT.

Only one count was recorded for this clone. This chain uses TRBV5-4 with TRBJ2-1, with TRBD2 matching 8 bases. CDR1 is SGHNT and CDR2 is YYREEE in the germline V gene (reference sequence). The V gene end was trimmed by 1 base and the J gene end by 5 bases; junction bases not matched to a gene: 11. The CDR3 spans 17 residues. CDR3 sequence: CASSLLWSSGSHNEQFF. The CDR3 DNA sequence: TGTGCCAGCAGCTTGCTCTGGTCGAGCGGGAGCCACAATGAGCAGTTCTTC.

In this sample, this clone turned up once. V gene TRBV18 combines with J gene TRBJ2-7; D ambiguous. There are 14 residues in the CDR3. CDR1 and CDR2 from the germline V gene are KGHSH and LQKENI. Trimming shortened V by 1 base and J by 3 bases, and 10 bases separated the two germline ends. CDR3 DNA sequence: TGTGCCAGCTCACCACGCCACCCGAACTACGAGCAGTACTTC. Protein sequence: CASSPRHPNYEQYF.

This clone has just a few counts. The J gene is TRBJ1-1, the V gene TRBV29-1, with 7 bases matching TRBD1. The CDR3 is made up of 12 amino acids. The ends lost 7 bases at V and 6 bases at J; junction bases unmatched: 8. Germline CDR1 is SQVTM and CDR2 is ANQGSEA. The CDR3 DNA follows: TGCAGCGCTAGACAGGGATTGCCTGAAGCTTTCTTT. Translated, it gives CSARQGLPEAFF. The full variable domain, in which reference TRBV29-1 and TRBJ1-1 provide the parts outside the CDR3, is SAVISQKPSRDICQRGTSLTIQCQVDSQVTMMFWYRQQPGQSLTLIATANQGSEATYESGFVIDKFPISRPNLTFSTLTVSNMSPEDSSIYLCSARQGLPEAFFGQGTRLTVV.

The rearrangement joins TRBV5-1 to TRBJ2-7; D is unresolved. Trimming stripped 5 bases from V and 13 bases from J, with 16 bases between. Germline-derived CDR1 and CDR2 are SGHRS and YFSETQ. CDR3 size: 11 residues. The CDR3 DNA sequence: TGCGCCAGCAGAGGTGTTAGCTCGGCCTACTTC. This codes for CASRGVSSAYF. The entire variable domain, with the rest obtained from reference TRBV5-1 and TRBJ2-7, is as follows: KAGVTQTPRYLIKTRGQQVTLSCSPISGHRSVSWYQQTPGQGLQFLFEYFSETQRNKGNFPGRFSGRQFSNSRSEMNVSTLELGDSALYLCASRGVSSAYFGPGTRLTVT.

This rearrangement joins TRBV2 to TRBJ1-2, with TRBD1 as a possible D gene (5 bases). There are 15 residues in the CDR3. Germline CDR1 and CDR2: SNHLY and FYNNEI. V was clipped by 3 bases and J by 3 bases, with 14 bases between them. CDR3 nucleotides: TGTGCCAGCAGTGATATTGTTGCGGGGGACTATGGCTACACCTTC. This encodes CASSDIVAGDYGYTF. The variable domain in full, with the rest retrieved from reference TRBV2 and TRBJ1-2, is EPEVTQTPSHQVTQMGQEVILRCVPISNHLYFYWYRQILGQKVEFLVSFYNNEISEKSEIFDDQFSVERPDGSNFTLKIRSTKLEDSAMYFCASSDIVAGDYGYTFGSGTRLTVV.

This sequence joins TRBV5-1 and TRBJ2-5, with 10 bases aligning to TRBD2. With 4 bases clipped from V and 4 bases from J, the junction kept 10 bases outside the gene matches. CDR1 is SGHRS, CDR2 YFSETQ, per germline. The CDR3 length is 16 residues. CDR3 bases: TGCGCCAGCAGCCCCCTCGGGCTAGCGGGAGCAGAGACCCAGTACTTC. Protein product: CASSPLGLAGAETQYF.

The genes are TRBV2 and TRBJ2-5; 9 nucleotides line up with TRBD2. The CDR3 consists of 16 residues. The germline V gene has CDR1 SNHLY and CDR2 FYNNEI. Trimming removed 4 bases from V and 1 base from J; junction bases left unmatched: 7. DNA of the CDR3: TGTGCCAGCAGTGGCCTAGCGGGACGGACCCAAGAGACCCAGTACTTC. Protein: CASSGLAGRTQETQYF.